The rows below give T cell receptor beta chains drawn from one sample of a study of PD-L1 blockade in urothelial cancer. Profiling relied on immunoSEQ multiplex PCR, and the TCRdb table lists in-frame clones only, not all of them. The sample has 100,000 to 150,000 clones, about 84% seen once. The sample was PBMCs, taken around atezolizumab (anti-PD-L1) treatment. The origin of the receptors is a man aged 45-60 years with urothelial cancer. Both conserved end residues are part of each CDR3. D genes are given only for firm matches. Size is omitted from some rows. Given values are once, few, many or a class for expanded clones.

D gene	clone size	V gene	J gene	CDR3 length	CDR3 DNA	CDR3 protein
TRBD2	-	TRBV28	TRBJ2-7	18	TGTGCCAGCAGTGGCATGACTAGCGGGAAGGGTTTTGGCTACGAGCAGTACTTC	CASSGMTSGKGFGYEQYF
-	few	TRBV6-1	TRBJ1-2	14	TGTGCCGCGAAATTACAGGGCCTCGTCTATGGCTACACCTTC	CAAKLQGLVYGYTF
TRBD1	-	TRBV4-2	TRBJ1-5	15	TGTGCCAGCAGCCGCTCAGGGGGCGGAGGGCAGCCCCAGCATTTT	CASSRSGGGGQPQHF
-	-	TRBV9	TRBJ1-1	15	TGTGCCAGCAGCGTAGTTTCGGGTCGGGGCACTGAAGCTTTCTTT	CASSVVSGRGTEAFF
-	-	TRBV13	TRBJ2-3	12	TGTGCCAGCAGCTTAGGTCTTGATACGCAGTATTTT	CASSLGLDTQYF
-	-	TRBV19	TRBJ1-2	13	TGTGCCAGTAACAAGTTGCGGGCCTATGGCTACACCTTC	CASNKLRAYGYTF
TRBD2	-	TRBV5-4	TRBJ2-7	15	TGTGCCAGCACCACCAAACTAGCGGGAGTCTACGAGCAGTACTTC	CASTTKLAGVYEQYF
TRBD1	-	TRBV12-5	TRBJ2-5	15	TGTGCTAGTGGTCATTCTTGGACAGGTCAAGAGACCCAGTACTTC	CASGHSWTGQETQYF
TRBD1	-	TRBV9	TRBJ2-7	15	TGTGCCAGCGCCCCCGACGGCAGGGGGTTCTACGAGCAGTACTTC	CASAPDGRGFYEQYF
-	-	TRBV6-5	TRBJ2-7	12	TGTGCCAGTAAGGACAAGACGGACGAGCAGTACTTC	CASKDKTDEQYF
TRBD1	once	TRBV18	TRBJ1-4	20	TGTGCCAGCTCACCATTAGGGACAGGTAGCACCCTGACGTCGAACGAAAAACTGTTTTTT	CASSPLGTGSTLTSNEKLFF
-	-	TRBV7-2	TRBJ1-5	14	TGTGCCAGCAGGTTCGGGGGGTACAATCAGCCCCAGCATTTT	CASRFGGYNQPQHF
-	-	TRBV18	TRBJ1-6	15	TGTGCCAGCTCACCACCGCCCGGGGTTGGGTCACCCCTCCACTTT	CASSPPPGVGSPLHF
-	-	TRBV7-7	TRBJ1-3	14	TGTGCTAGCAGCCCCGACAGCTCCGGAAACACCATATATTTT	CASSPDSSGNTIYF
TRBD1	-	TRBV30	TRBJ1-1	15	TGTGCCTGGAAAGGGGGAACCAACAGGGGGACTGAAGCTTTCTTT	CAWKGGTNRGTEAFF
TRBD1	-	TRBV18	TRBJ1-4	15	TGTGCCAGCTCACCAAGGGACAGGGGGTATGAAAAACTGTTTTTT	CASSPRDRGYEKLFF
TRBD1	-	TRBV6-1	TRBJ1-5	13	TGTGCCAGCGGGGACAGGGGTTATCAGCCCCAGCATTTT	CASGDRGYQPQHF
TRBD2	-	TRBV11-2	TRBJ2-1	18	TGTGCCAGCAGCTCAAAAGGACTAGCGGGGCACAACTACAATGAGCAGTTCTTC	CASSSKGLAGHNYNEQFF
-	-	TRBV2	TRBJ2-2	14	TGTGCCAGCAGTAGGACTGTTAACACCGGGGAGCTGTTTTTT	CASSRTVNTGELFF
TRBD2	once	TRBV7-3	TRBJ2-3	17	TGTGCCAGCAGCTTAAGACTAGCGGGGGTGGGCACAGATACGCAGTATTTT	CASSLRLAGVGTDTQYF
-	-	TRBV28	TRBJ2-7	14	TGTGCCAGCAGCGGACTTCTACAGGGTTACGAGCAGTACTTC	CASSGLLQGYEQYF
TRBD2	-	TRBV28	TRBJ2-7	15	TGTGCCAGCAGGCCCTCGGGACTAGTCCTGCTCGAGCAGTACTTC	CASRPSGLVLLEQYF
TRBD2	-	TRBV2	TRBJ2-1	16	TGTGCCAGCACTGGACTAGCGGTGAGCTCCTACAATGAGCAGTTCTTC	CASTGLAVSSYNEQFF
TRBD1	-	TRBV28	TRBJ1-5	14	TGTGCCAGCAGCGGACAGGGTTACAATCAGCCCCAGCATTTT	CASSGQGYNQPQHF
TRBD2	-	TRBV10-3	TRBJ2-7	12	TGTGCCATCAGCGCGGGACTATACGAGCAGTACTTC	CAISAGLYEQYF
-	few	TRBV29-1	TRBJ1-1	10	TGCAGCGTTGAGACAGGTGAAGCTTTCTTT	CSVETGEAFF
-	few	TRBV2	TRBJ1-6	15	TGTGCCAGCAGCCCCGAGACCGCAGGGGATTCACCCCTCCACTTT	CASSPETAGDSPLHF
TRBD1	-	TRBV2	TRBJ2-7	13	TGTGCCAGCAGTGTAGGGACAGCCTACGAGCAGTACTTC	CASSVGTAYEQYF
-	few	TRBV15	TRBJ2-3	15	TGTGCCACCACCAAGGGAGAGCCGGGATCGGATACGCAGTATTTT	CATTKGEPGSDTQYF
-	-	TRBV10-3	TRBJ2-3	15	TGTGCCATCAGTGAGGGCAGGGTTCAGGCAGATACGCAGTATTTT	CAISEGRVQADTQYF
TRBD2	-	TRBV28	TRBJ2-1	17	TGTGCCAGCAGTTTTAGTACTAGCGGGAGGAAATACAATGAGCAGTTCTTC	CASSFSTSGRKYNEQFF
TRBD1	-	TRBV5-8	TRBJ2-5	11	TGTGCCAGCAGCTGGCAGGGGGCCCAGTACTTC	CASSWQGAQYF
-	-	TRBV7-9	TRBJ2-7	18	TGTGCCAGCAGCTCTCTTGGTGAGGGGGGCGGGAGACGCTACGAGCAGTACTTC	CASSSLGEGGGRRYEQYF
TRBD2	-	TRBV27	TRBJ2-7	14	TGTGCCAGCAGCGACGGGAGGCGGGCCTACGAGCAGTACTTC	CASSDGRRAYEQYF
-	-	TRBV4-1	TRBJ2-5	14	TGCGCCAGCAGCCAAGATTCGGGAGTAGAGACCCAGTACTTC	CASSQDSGVETQYF
-	-	TRBV6-1	TRBJ2-1	12	TGTGCCAGCAGTGTGCAGTACAATGAGCAGTTCTTC	CASSVQYNEQFF
-	-	TRBV5-1	TRBJ1-2	15	TGCGCCAGCAGCTTGGGACAGGTCGATAACTATGGCTACACCTTC	CASSLGQVDNYGYTF
-	-	TRBV5-4	TRBJ1-1	17	TGTGCCAGCAGCTTGGGGTCGTCCGGGTTCGGGAACACTGAAGCTTTCTTT	CASSLGSSGFGNTEAFF
TRBD2	-	TRBV4-2	TRBJ2-7	15	TGTGCCAGCAGTCCCGGGACTAGCGAATCCTACGAGCAGTACTTC	CASSPGTSESYEQYF
TRBD1	once	TRBV11-2	TRBJ2-1	15	TGTGCCAGCAGCTTTTCACAGGGGGCCTACAATGAGCAGTTCTTC	CASSFSQGAYNEQFF
-	-	TRBV2	TRBJ1-2	12	TGTGCCAGCAGCGACAAAAACTATGGCTACACCTTC	CASSDKNYGYTF
TRBD1	-	TRBV30	TRBJ1-1	13	TGTGCCTGGGGGGCAGGGGGTGCGTTAGAAGCTTTCTTT	CAWGAGGALEAFF
-	-	TRBV7-9	TRBJ1-1	13	TGTGCCAGCAGCCGGGGTATGAACACTGAAGCTTTCTTT	CASSRGMNTEAFF
-	-	TRBV19	TRBJ2-1	14	TGTGCCAGTGGGGCCGAGACAGCATACAATGAGCAGTTCTTC	CASGAETAYNEQFF
TRBD2	-	TRBV13	TRBJ2-1	17	TGTGCCGGCCCGACTAGCAACTTAGTGAGCTCCTACAATGAGCAGTTCTTC	CAGPTSNLVSSYNEQFF
TRBD1	-	TRBV28	TRBJ1-2	17	TGTGCCAGCAGTTCCATACAAGATCGGGACAGGGGGGCGGGCTACACCTTC	CASSSIQDRDRGAGYTF
-	-	TRBV28	TRBJ1-1	16	TGTGCCAGCAGCCTAAATGCGGGGGAGGTGAACACTGAAGCTTTCTTT	CASSLNAGEVNTEAFF
-	-	TRBV5-5	TRBJ1-2	14	TGTGCCAGCAGCTTGGACGGGGTATGGTATGGCTACACCTTC	CASSLDGVWYGYTF
TRBD2	-	TRBV9	TRBJ2-7	14	TGTGCCAGCAGCCCCAGCGGGGCCTCCTACGAGCAGTACTTC	CASSPSGASYEQYF
-	-	TRBV7-3	TRBJ2-1	16	TGTGCCAGCAGCTTAAGTTTGGCGGGCGACTACAATGAGCAGTTCTTC	CASSLSLAGDYNEQFF
TRBD1	once	TRBV18	TRBJ2-7	15	TGTGCCAGCTCACCAGGACAGGGGAATATAGGCGAGCAGTACTTC	CASSPGQGNIGEQYF
-	-	TRBV27	TRBJ1-4	14	TGTGCCAGCAGCTACAGGGATATAAGAGAAAAACTGTTTTTT	CASSYRDIREKLFF
-	once	TRBV28	TRBJ1-5	15	TGTGCCAGCAGTTTAATGGGGGGGCGGAATCAGCCCCAGCATTTT	CASSLMGGRNQPQHF
TRBD1	-	TRBV9	TRBJ1-5	14	TGTGCCAGCAGCGCTACAGGGGACGGAAGGCCCCAGCATTTT	CASSATGDGRPQHF
TRBD2	-	TRBV7-9	TRBJ2-5	19	TGTGCCAGCAGCTTAGGGAGGGTGACGTCTAGCGGGAGTGGAGAGACCCAGTACTTC	CASSLGRVTSSGSGETQYF
-	many	TRBV27	TRBJ2-2	16	TGTGCCAGCAGCTTACGCGGCTTCGCGAACACCGGGGAGCTGTTTTTT	CASSLRGFANTGELFF
TRBD2	-	TRBV5-5	TRBJ2-7	15	TGTGCCAGCAGCGGCGCGGGGGGCGCGAGTTACGAGCAGTACTTC	CASSGAGGASYEQYF
-	-	TRBV28	TRBJ1-4	12	TGTGCCAGCCAGTCCCGGGGTGAAAAACTGTTTTTT	CASQSRGEKLFF
-	-	TRBV28	TRBJ1-1	14	TGTGCCAGCAGTTCCCAGGGGTATCGGACTGAAGCTTTCTTT	CASSSQGYRTEAFF
-	-	TRBV5-6	TRBJ2-3	17	TGTGCCAGCAGCTCTAAGATTAGCGCCTTCATAACAGATACGCAGTATTTT	CASSSKISAFITDTQYF